Sequencing of this T cell receptor (beta chain) was carried out in a study of post-analysis software for immune sequencing data. Overall study results and limits: TRBV5-6, TRBV5-1 and TRBV20-1 belonged to a set of roughly five TRBV segments that were more frequent in patients than controls.

Concerning this clonotype itself: Its antigen is not known.

The V gene lost 5 bases and the J gene lost 9 bases, with 11 bases spanning the gap. This CDR3 has 13 residues. Unique molecular identifiers were present in the TCR beta cDNA libraries. From the PCR reads, TCRdb called clonotypes with MiXCR, one entry per CDR3 protein. The sample holds some 690,000 distinct CDR3 sequences, roughly 30% seen once. This chain joins TRBV12-3 or TRBV12-4 and TRBJ1-6, with D tentatively TRBD1 (5 bases). The TCR originated in a girl aged 5 to 17 with multiple sclerosis. Source material: blood. Here the CDR3 reads CASSTGPGSPLHF. CDR3 coding DNA: TGTGCCAGCAGTACAGGCCCAGGTTCACCCCTCCACTTT.